The entry below describes one TCR beta chain. J lost 5 bases, V lost 0 bases, and 7 bases had no gene match. The CDR3 loop spans 16 amino acids. Germline V gene lookup returns CDR1 MNHEY and CDR2 SMNVEV (reference sequence). The sample is drawn from a study of blood T cell repertoires in COVID-19. Study details: Samples came from the United States, Italy and Spain, spanning acute and convalescent COVID-19. The analysed material was cDNA or gDNA that came from T cells, B-cell-depleted T cells, or PBMCs.

How the authors handled the data: Counts of nucleated cells, estimated from reference gene primer amplification, were obtained. Repertoires were generated with immunoSEQ multiplex PCR, while TCRdb's copy carries only in-frame clones and drops some. The V and J calls and clone size are taken from that table; D and trimming were inferred from the DNA. The table lists 200,000 to 300,000 clones, around four fifths of them singletons. The TCR was taken from a man aged 60-69 years with acute or convalescent COVID-19. The sample consisted of peripheral blood. The chain carries TRBV27 and TRBJ2-1; 7 nucleotides match TRBD2. DNA for the CDR3: TGTGCCAGCAGTTTATCCGCGGGGGTCTTGGACAATGAGCAGTTCTTC. Its translation is CASSLSAGVLDNEQFF.